This passage covers 25 T cell receptor beta chains from one sample sequenced in a study of blood T cells in healthy people across ages. A J-beta primer mix and a sample-barcoded 5' primer were used in a second PCR of about 6 to 12 cycles. A single record per CDR3 protein comes from TCRdb applying MiXCR to the 5' RACE reads. The sample includes 750,000 or so distinct CDR3 sequences, 20% to 25% of them seen just once. The same data also went into a second study, on T cells of mothers and their children.

Input material: blood. The source of these receptors is a boy between 10 and 17 years old in good health.

The chain uses TRBV6-6 and TRBJ1-6; D perhaps matches TRBD1 (6 bases). The CDR3 totals 14 residues. Germline-derived CDR1 and CDR2 are MNHNY and SVGAGI (reference sequence). Trimming took off 6 bases at V and 7 bases at J, with 13 bases between the two ends. CDR3 loop: CASSRRGTNSPLHF. In nucleotides, the CDR3 is TGTGCCAGCAGCCGGAGGGGGACGAATTCACCCCTCCACTTT.

The chain links TRBV20-1 to TRBJ2-3; TRBD2 agrees at 9 bases. CDR3 length: 12 residues. Losses at the gene ends were 7 bases for V and 5 bases for J; bases not matched to a gene: 4. The germline V gene has CDR1 DFQATT and CDR2 SNEGSKA (reference sequence). CDR3 loop: CSVAGEEDTQYF. The CDR3 nucleotides read TGCAGTGTAGCGGGAGAGGAAGATACGCAGTATTTT.

This chain connects TRBV3-1 to TRBJ2-3, with 10 positions matching TRBD2. CDR1 and CDR2 from the germline V gene are LGHDT and YNNKEL (reference sequence). CDR3 length equals 15 residues. After removal of 2 bases from V and 10 bases from J, the junction contained 9 bases not matched to a gene. The CDR3 spells CASSQPGTSELSQYF. Written as DNA, the CDR3 is TGTGCCAGCAGCCAACCCGGGACTAGCGAACTCTCGCAGTATTTT.

The rearrangement joins TRBV3-1 to TRBJ2-5; TRBD2 might be the D (6 bases). V dropped 0 bases and J dropped 5 bases, with 16 bases sitting between them. Looked up from germline, CDR1 is LGHDT and CDR2 is YNNKEL (reference sequence). The CDR3 loop spans 16 amino acids. This CDR3 is CASSQDRRAPVETQYF. For the CDR3, the DNA is TGTGCCAGCAGCCAAGATAGGAGGGCCCCGGTGGAGACCCAGTACTTC.

The sample holds a few counts of this clonotype. The chain links TRBV15 to TRBJ2-5; D is perhaps TRBD1 or TRBD2 (5 bases each). Germline assignment: CDR1 LNHNV and CDR2 YYDKDF (reference sequence). The CDR3 contains 15 residues. Trimming pared 3 bases from V and 11 bases from J, leaving 22 bases between. The CDR3 coding sequence is TGTGCCACCAGCAGCAGGGCCAGCTCAGTGGAGGAGCAGTACTTC. Its translation: CATSSRASSVEEQYF.

This sequence joins TRBV7-8 and TRBJ1-2; D is perhaps TRBD1 (5 bases). Germline CDR1 is SGHVS and CDR2 is FQNEAQ. This CDR3 contains 15 residues. The V end lost 1 base, the J end lost 4 bases, and 13 bases lay between the germline ends. The CDR3 spells CASSLVGGEIYGYTF. The CDR3 region has the DNA TGTGCCAGCAGCTTAGTCGGGGGGGAGATCTATGGCTACACCTTC.

Concerning this clonotype: A read error may account for a junction end that differs from germline. The chain recombines TRBV20-1 with TRBJ2-7, with TRBD1 matching over 11 bases. Germline lookup yields CDR1 DFQATT and CDR2 SNEGSKA (reference sequence). CDR3 size: 14 residues. CDR3 nucleotides: TGCAGTGCCAGAGGGGACAGGGGGGTGTACGAGCAGTACTTC. This sequence encodes CSARGDRGVYEQYF.

As concerns this clonotype: Relative to the germline gene, one junction end is altered; a read error may explain this. The chain recombines TRBV4-3 with TRBJ2-3; TRBD1 or TRBD2 may be the D gene (6 bases each). The CDR3 length is 15 residues. Per germline, CDR1 LGHNA and CDR2 YSLEER. DNA of the CDR3: TGCGCCAGCAGCCAAGGAGGGGGGAAGACGGATAGGCAGTATTTT. Translation gives CASSQGGGKTDRQYF.

The chain couples TRBV6-6 to TRBJ1-2; no reliable D call. The CDR3 is made up of 14 amino acids. Germline CDR1 reads MNHNY; CDR2 reads SVGAGI (reference sequence). The germline V and J ends were trimmed by 7 bases and 1 base, with 13 bases remaining between them. CDR3 in DNA: TGTGCCAGCAAACTCCCGGGAAATAACTATGGCTACACCTTC. It is translated as CASKLPGNNYGYTF.

This clonotype is a singleton in its sample. The chain is built from TRBV5-1 and TRBJ2-7, with 13 bases aligning to TRBD2. Trimming at V came to 2 bases and at J to 0 bases, leaving 5 bases not matched to a gene. The CDR3 has 17 amino acids. Germline V gives CDR1 SGHRS, CDR2 YFSETQ. In DNA form, the CDR3 reads TGCGCCAGCAGCTTTGGGGGACTAGCGGGAATCTCCTACGAGCAGTACTTC. It yields the protein CASSFGGLAGISYEQYF.

The chain uses TRBV5-1 and TRBJ2-5; 7 positions match TRBD1. CDR1 and CDR2 from the germline V gene are SGHRS and YFSETQ. The CDR3 is 15 amino acids. J gave up 5 bases and V 0 bases, and 7 bases lay outside the gene matches. CDR3 sequence reads: CASSLGQGWGETQYF. CDR3 nucleotides: TGCGCCAGCAGCTTGGGACAGGGATGGGGTGAGACCCAGTACTTC.

This rearrangement joins TRBV2 to TRBJ1-1, with a possible D match to TRBD1 (6 bases). The germline CDR1 and CDR2 sequences are SNHLY and FYNNEI. V was shortened by 8 bases and J by 7 bases, with 17 bases between the two germline ends. The CDR3 consists of 13 residues. CDR3 nucleotides: TGTGCCAGCGAGACAGGTAGGAACCGTGAAGCTTTCTTT. It encodes CASETGRNREAFF.

This clonotype was counted a few times. The chain employs TRBV7-2 and TRBJ1-5; D gene unclear. Germline CDR1 is SGHTA and CDR2 is FQGNSA. CDR3 length: 12 residues. V lost 8 bases and J 5 bases, leaving 10 bases between the germline ends. CDR3 loop: CASAPGDQPQHF. CDR3 nucleotide sequence: TGTGCCAGCGCCCCGGGTGATCAGCCCCAGCATTTT.

This clonotype was detected only once. The chain combines TRBV6-6 with TRBJ1-2, with D uncertain. Germline CDR1 MNHNY, CDR2 SVGAGI (reference sequence). This CDR3 is built from 15 residues. Trimming left V 6 bases short and J 0 bases short, with 14 bases between. The CDR3 region has the DNA TGTGCCAGCAGCAACGCTCTCAGCTCTAACTATGGCTACACCTTC. This sequence encodes CASSNALSSNYGYTF.

This clonotype appeared a single time. This chain's CDR3 is CASSPSGVLSTDTQYF. CDR3 sequence (DNA): TGTGCCAGCAGTCCCTCGGGAGTCCTTAGCACAGATACGCAGTATTTT. The V gene is TRBV12-3 or TRBV12-4, the J gene TRBJ2-3, with D possibly matching TRBD2 (6 bases). This CDR3 region has 16 residues. V lost 5 bases to trimming and J lost 0 bases, with 15 bases between them.

Turning to this clonotype: Sequence at one end of the junction differs from germline and may be a read error. This chain joins TRBV9 and TRBJ2-4; 7 positions match TRBD2. CDR3 length equals 16 residues. The germline gives CDR1 SGDLS, CDR2 YYNGEE. This CDR3 reads CASSVGGGGARNIQYF. In DNA form, the CDR3 reads TGTGCCAGCAGCGTAGGAGGCGGGGGAGCCAGAAACATTCAGTACTTC.

The rearrangement joins TRBV5-4 to TRBJ2-5, with 8 bases identical to TRBD1. Germline V gives CDR1 SGHNT, CDR2 YYREEE (reference sequence). The CDR3 covers 15 residues. J lost 2 bases, V lost 5 bases, and 8 bases had no gene match. The CDR3 is CASRDMGQAQETQYF. CDR3 sequence (DNA): TGTGCCAGCAGGGATATGGGACAGGCACAAGAGACCCAGTACTTC. Full variable domain (missing parts from reference TRBV5-4 and TRBJ2-5): ETGVTQSPTHLIKTRGQQVTLRCSSQSGHNTVSWYQQALGQGPQFIFQYYREEENGRGNFPPRFSGLQFPNYSSELNVNALELDDSALYLCASRDMGQAQETQYFGPGTRLLVL.

The J gene is TRBJ2-1, the V gene TRBV5-4; 7 bases are a match to TRBD2. This CDR3 is 14 amino acids long. Germline CDR1 SGHNT, CDR2 YYREEE (reference sequence). Trimming at V came to 0 bases and at J to 9 bases, leaving 6 bases not matched to a gene. The CDR3 spells CASSLAPRGSEQFF. The CDR3 DNA follows: TGTGCCAGCAGCTTGGCCCCGCGGGGGAGTGAGCAGTTCTTC.

The rearrangement uses TRBV7-2 and TRBJ2-3; perhaps TRBD2 as D (5 bases). The ends were cut back, 1 base at V and 4 bases at J, with 9 bases in the middle. Germline CDR1 and CDR2: SGHTA and FQGNSA. The CDR3 extends over 14 amino acids. The chain's CDR3 is CASSLVRAADTQYF. In nucleotides, the CDR3 is TGTGCCAGCAGCTTAGTGAGGGCCGCAGATACGCAGTATTTT.

The chain combines TRBV12-3 or TRBV12-4 with TRBJ2-3, with 9 bases lining up with TRBD2. J was trimmed by 3 bases and V by 3 bases; bases with no gene match: 13. The CDR3 covers 18 residues. In DNA form, the CDR3 reads TGTGCCAGCAGTTTCCCATTTAGCGGGGGAACTAGAACAGATACGCAGTATTTT. The encoded protein is CASSFPFSGGTRTDTQYF.

This chain links TRBV12-3 or TRBV12-4 with TRBJ1-2; 7 nucleotides match TRBD1. V shed 11 bases, J shed 5 bases, and the junction held 5 bases outside the gene matches. CDR3 length: 11 amino acids. The CDR3 DNA sequence: TGTGCCCCCGGGACAGTATATGGCTACACCTTC. Translated, it gives CAPGTVYGYTF.

DNA for the CDR3: TGTGCCAGCAGCCACCCGGGGGGGGTTCCCACCGGGGAGCTGTTTTTT. Encoded protein: CASSHPGGVPTGELFF. The chain carries TRBV3-1 and TRBJ2-2; 8 nucleotides line up with TRBD2. Germline CDR1 is LGHDT and CDR2 is YNNKEL (reference sequence). This CDR3 has 16 residues. V was pared by 3 bases and J by 4 bases, with 7 bases of the junction left unmatched.

This clonotype has more than one count but fewer than ten. The chain is built from TRBV5-1 and TRBJ1-2; D gene uncertain. The CDR3 loop spans 14 amino acids. Germline lookup yields CDR1 SGHRS and CDR2 YFSETQ. Trimming cost V 6 bases and J 4 bases, with 16 bases left between them. The CDR3 DNA reads TGCGCCAGCACCGAGAGAAGCGGCCTCTATGGCTACACCTTC. It encodes CASTERSGLYGYTF.

J is TRBJ1-2 and V is TRBV5-1; 7 nucleotides line up with TRBD1. The V and J ends lost 0 bases and 4 bases, in that order; junction bases with no gene match: 24. CDR1 is SGHRS, CDR2 YFSETQ, per germline. This CDR3 has 21 residues. The CDR3 DNA reads as TGCGCCAGCAGCTTGGTATACTACCCAATTGGGGACAGCCGACGGGGCTATGGCTACACCTTC. Protein sequence: CASSLVYYPIGDSRRGYGYTF.

This clonotype has just a few counts. The rearrangement joins TRBV5-5 to TRBJ2-7, with 7 bases identical to TRBD1. Looked up from germline, CDR1 is SGHKS and CDR2 is YYEKEE (reference sequence). Trimming took 0 bases from V and 2 from J; bases not matched to a gene: 5. CDR3 length equals 15 residues. CDR3 region: CASSLGIGGTYEQYF. CDR3 in DNA: TGTGCCAGCAGCTTGGGGATAGGGGGCACCTACGAGCAGTACTTC.